Shown below are 4 T cell receptor beta chains from a single sample sequenced in a study of shared clonotypes between healthy human individuals. Generated by immunoSEQ multiplex PCR, the TCRdb table keeps only in-frame clones and is missing some. The sample shows some 2.1 million clones, about 94% of them seen only once. CD45RO-negative, CCR7-selected cells formed the naive CD8 fraction, which excluded terminally differentiated effector memory CD45RA+ cells. Sample: naive CD8+ T cells from PBMCs. The source is a man between 18 and 35 years old in good health. Some clones in this sample may be carry-over from other donors' samples.

V is TRBV7-6 and J is TRBJ2-7; TRBD1 aligns across 7 bases. Germline CDR1 reads SGHVS; CDR2 reads FNYEAQ. Unmatched junction bases numbered 5, after V lost 1 base and J lost 2 bases. The CDR3 runs 15 residues. The CDR3 reads CASSLDGQVAYEQYF. CDR3 sequence (DNA): TGTGCCAGCAGCTTAGATGGACAGGTAGCCTACGAGCAGTACTTC.

CDR3: CASSQPLAGGPSDEQYF. As DNA, the CDR3 is TGCGCCAGCAGCCAACCCCTTGCGGGAGGGCCGTCGGACGAGCAGTACTTC. This chain joins TRBV4-1 and TRBJ2-7; 9 bases fit TRBD2. V gave up 2 bases and J gave up 5 bases; unmatched junction bases: 13. CDR3 size: 17 residues. Per germline, CDR1 MGHRA and CDR2 YSYEKL.

Details on this clone: The sample carries other DNA sequences with the same CDR3. This sequence joins TRBV9 and TRBJ2-7; 10 bases match TRBD2. The V segment lost 4 bases and the J segment 0 bases; nucleotides outside the gene matches: 4. From germline, CDR1 is SGDLS and CDR2 YYNGEE. The CDR3 totals 15 residues. CDR3 region: CASSPGTSASYEQYF. The CDR3 DNA follows: TGTGCCAGCAGCCCCGGGACTAGCGCCTCCTACGAGCAGTACTTC.

The chain uses TRBV9 and TRBJ2-3, with 8 bases matching TRBD2. V shed 0 bases and J 2 bases; nucleotides not matched to a gene: 5. Germline assignment: CDR1 SGDLS and CDR2 YYNGEE. The CDR3 extends over 16 amino acids. CDR3 in amino acids: CASSVDLAGVTDTQYF. CDR3 DNA: TGTGCCAGCAGCGTAGATCTAGCGGGCGTCACAGATACGCAGTATTTT.